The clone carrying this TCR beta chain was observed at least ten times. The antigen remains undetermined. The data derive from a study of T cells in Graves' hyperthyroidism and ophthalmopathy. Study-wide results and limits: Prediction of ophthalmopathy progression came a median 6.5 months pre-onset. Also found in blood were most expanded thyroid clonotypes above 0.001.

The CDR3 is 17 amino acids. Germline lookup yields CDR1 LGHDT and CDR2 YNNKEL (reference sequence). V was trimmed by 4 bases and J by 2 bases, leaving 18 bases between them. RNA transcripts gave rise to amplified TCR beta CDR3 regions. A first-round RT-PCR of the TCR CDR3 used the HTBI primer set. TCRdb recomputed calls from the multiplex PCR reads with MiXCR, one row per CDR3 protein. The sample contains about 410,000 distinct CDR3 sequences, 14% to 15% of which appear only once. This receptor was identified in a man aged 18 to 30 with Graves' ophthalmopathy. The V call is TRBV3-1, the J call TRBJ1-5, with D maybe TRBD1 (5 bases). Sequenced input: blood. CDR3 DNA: TGTGCCAGCAGCCTTGACGAGGGCAGGGTGGGCAATCAGCCCCAGCATTTT. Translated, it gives CASSLDEGRVGNQPQHF.